These T cell receptor beta chains were read from a single sample in a study of T-cell reconstitution after alpha-beta-depleted transplantation in children. One entry per CDR3 protein, called by TCRdb with MiXCR from the PCR reads. The sample lists approximately 200,000 distinct CDR3 sequences; more than 12% were seen once. Sequencing used PBMCs from the stem cell graft donor, obtained from the stem cell graft. The receptor set was obtained from a human donor who donated a stem cell graft to a child with acute lymphoblastic leukemia. Each CDR3 is given with its conserved first and last residue. Fields, in order: J gene, V gene, D gene, clone size, CDR3 protein, CDR3 DNA. The D gene is left open where the match is weak. Size tells how often a clone was seen (once, few, many) or the class of an expanded clone, and some rows leave it out.

j_call: TRBJ1-4
v_call: TRBV10-3
d_call: -
clone_size: many
cdr3_aa: CAISEGDQKLFF
cdr3_nt: TGTGCCATCAGTGAAGGCGACCAAAAACTGTTTTTT

j_call: TRBJ2-2
v_call: TRBV7-9
d_call: TRBD1
clone_size: many
cdr3_aa: CASRDRGHTGELFF
cdr3_nt: TGTGCCAGCAGGGACAGGGGGCACACCGGGGAGCTGTTTTTT

j_call: TRBJ2-1
v_call: TRBV5-1
d_call: TRBD2
clone_size: many
cdr3_aa: CASQAGGLYNEQFF
cdr3_nt: TGCGCCAGCCAGGCGGGAGGCCTATACAATGAGCAGTTCTTC

j_call: TRBJ1-5
v_call: TRBV4-2
d_call: TRBD1
clone_size: once
cdr3_aa: CASGPATGDQPQHF
cdr3_nt: TGTGCCAGCGGCCCCGCGACAGGGGATCAGCCCCAGCATTTT

j_call: TRBJ2-2
v_call: TRBV5-1
d_call: -
clone_size: many
cdr3_aa: CASSLDPNTGELFF
cdr3_nt: TGCGCCAGCAGCCTAGACCCGAACACCGGGGAGCTGTTTTTT

j_call: TRBJ2-5
v_call: TRBV7-9
d_call: TRBD2
clone_size: -
cdr3_aa: CASSPSSSGAFQETQYF
cdr3_nt: TGTGCCAGCAGCCCCTCCAGTAGCGGGGCGTTCCAAGAGACCCAGTACTTC

j_call: TRBJ1-4
v_call: TRBV11-3
d_call: -
clone_size: many
cdr3_aa: CASSLGVSSTNEKLFF
cdr3_nt: TGTGCCAGCAGCTTAGGTGTCAGCTCAACTAATGAAAAACTGTTTTTT

j_call: TRBJ2-1
v_call: TRBV4-2
d_call: -
clone_size: once
cdr3_aa: CASSQDRLNEQFF
cdr3_nt: TGTGCCAGCAGCCAGGATAGATTAAATGAGCAGTTCTTC

j_call: TRBJ1-2
v_call: TRBV5-1
d_call: -
clone_size: few
cdr3_aa: CASSHQGYGYTF
cdr3_nt: TGCGCCAGCAGCCACCAAGGCTATGGCTACACCTTC

j_call: TRBJ2-3
v_call: TRBV5-1
d_call: -
clone_size: many
cdr3_aa: CASSFTARDSGYTQYF
cdr3_nt: TGCGCCAGCAGCTTCACTGCCCGGGACTCAGGGTATACGCAGTATTTT

j_call: TRBJ1-1
v_call: TRBV20-1
d_call: TRBD1
clone_size: many
cdr3_aa: CSAAGQGATTEAFF
cdr3_nt: TGCAGTGCCGCTGGACAGGGGGCGACCACTGAAGCTTTCTTT

j_call: TRBJ2-1
v_call: TRBV10-2
d_call: -
clone_size: many
cdr3_aa: CASSAAYNEQFF
cdr3_nt: TGCGCCAGCAGTGCTGCCTACAATGAGCAGTTCTTC

j_call: TRBJ2-7
v_call: TRBV2
d_call: TRBD1
clone_size: many
cdr3_aa: CASTFPPGTGGYEQYF
cdr3_nt: TGTGCCAGCACTTTCCCCCCGGGCACAGGGGGCTACGAGCAGTACTTC

j_call: TRBJ2-3
v_call: TRBV7-9
d_call: TRBD2
clone_size: many
cdr3_aa: CASSFSGGDTQYF
cdr3_nt: TGTGCCAGCAGCTTTAGCGGGGGAGATACGCAGTATTTT

j_call: TRBJ2-1
v_call: TRBV5-1
d_call: -
clone_size: many
cdr3_aa: CASSWGDSPFYNEQFF
cdr3_nt: TGCGCCAGCAGCTGGGGGGACAGTCCCTTTTACAATGAGCAGTTCTTC

j_call: TRBJ2-1
v_call: TRBV7-2
d_call: -
clone_size: many
cdr3_aa: CASSPDYIGSYNEQFF
cdr3_nt: TGTGCCAGCAGCCCCGACTACATAGGCTCCTACAATGAGCAGTTCTTC

j_call: TRBJ1-5
v_call: TRBV28
d_call: -
clone_size: many
cdr3_aa: CASSVNNQPQHF
cdr3_nt: TGTGCCAGCTCAGTGAACAATCAGCCCCAGCATTTT

j_call: TRBJ2-1
v_call: TRBV7-2
d_call: TRBD2
clone_size: many
cdr3_aa: CASAGGGYNEQFF
cdr3_nt: TGTGCCAGCGCGGGAGGAGGCTACAATGAGCAGTTCTTC

j_call: TRBJ2-5
v_call: TRBV3-1
d_call: TRBD2
clone_size: many
cdr3_aa: CASSRATSGQETQYF
cdr3_nt: TGTGCCAGCAGTCGGGCGACTAGCGGTCAAGAGACCCAGTACTTC

j_call: TRBJ2-2
v_call: TRBV11-2
d_call: TRBD2
clone_size: -
cdr3_aa: CASTIQGMSGRAAGELFF
cdr3_nt: TGTGCCAGCACCATCCAGGGGATGAGCGGGAGGGCCGCCGGGGAGCTGTTTTTT

j_call: TRBJ1-1
v_call: TRBV9
d_call: -
clone_size: many
cdr3_aa: CASDGGDRNTEAFF
cdr3_nt: TGTGCCAGTGATGGTGGGGATAGGAACACTGAAGCTTTCTTT

j_call: TRBJ2-5
v_call: TRBV10-2
d_call: -
clone_size: -
cdr3_aa: CASRSYDPRGETQYF
cdr3_nt: TGCGCCAGCAGAAGTTACGATCCGAGGGGGGAGACCCAGTACTTC

j_call: TRBJ2-7
v_call: TRBV10-1
d_call: TRBD1
clone_size: -
cdr3_aa: CASSEGQGWQYF
cdr3_nt: TGCGCCAGCAGTGAGGGACAGGGGTGGCAGTACTTC

j_call: TRBJ1-2
v_call: TRBV4-2
d_call: -
clone_size: many
cdr3_aa: CASSQVVSQYYGYTF
cdr3_nt: TGTGCCAGCAGCCAAGTAGTAAGCCAGTACTATGGCTACACCTTC

j_call: TRBJ1-1
v_call: TRBV5-4
d_call: -
clone_size: many
cdr3_aa: CASSVRDGKTEAFF
cdr3_nt: TGTGCCAGCAGCGTCCGGGACGGAAAAACTGAAGCTTTCTTT

j_call: TRBJ1-1
v_call: TRBV10-3
d_call: TRBD1
clone_size: many
cdr3_aa: CAISESGRGRGEAFF
cdr3_nt: TGTGCCATCAGTGAGTCGGGCAGGGGGCGGGGAGAAGCTTTCTTT

j_call: TRBJ2-7
v_call: TRBV20-1
d_call: TRBD2
clone_size: many
cdr3_aa: CSFLRQRDRYEQYF
cdr3_nt: TGCAGTTTCCTCCGGCAGCGGGATCGCTACGAGCAGTACTTC

j_call: TRBJ1-6
v_call: TRBV4-2
d_call: -
clone_size: many
cdr3_aa: CASSQDWGASPLHF
cdr3_nt: TGTGCCAGCAGCCAAGATTGGGGGGCTTCACCCCTCCACTTT

j_call: TRBJ2-3
v_call: TRBV29-1
d_call: TRBD2
clone_size: -
cdr3_aa: CSVRPGLAGDKEYF
cdr3_nt: TGCAGCGTCCGTCCGGGACTAGCGGGAGATAAGGAGTATTTT

j_call: TRBJ1-4
v_call: TRBV5-6
d_call: TRBD1
clone_size: many
cdr3_aa: CASSWGQAEKLFF
cdr3_nt: TGTGCCAGCAGCTGGGGACAGGCTGAAAAACTGTTTTTT

j_call: TRBJ1-5
v_call: TRBV12-3/TRBV12-4
d_call: -
clone_size: many
cdr3_aa: CASSLGVSNQPQHF
cdr3_nt: TGTGCCAGCAGCTTAGGGGTAAGCAATCAGCCCCAGCATTTT

j_call: TRBJ1-3
v_call: TRBV12-3/TRBV12-4
d_call: -
clone_size: many
cdr3_aa: CASSRPPGPANGNTIYF
cdr3_nt: TGTGCCAGCAGTCGACCCCCTGGGCCAGCTAATGGAAACACCATATATTTT

j_call: TRBJ2-5
v_call: TRBV10-3
d_call: TRBD1
clone_size: many
cdr3_aa: CAIQGQGQETQYF
cdr3_nt: TGTGCCATCCAGGGACAGGGCCAAGAGACCCAGTACTTC

j_call: TRBJ2-7
v_call: TRBV20-1
d_call: TRBD2
clone_size: few
cdr3_aa: CSADPGLGNSYEQYF
cdr3_nt: TGCAGTGCTGATCCGGGACTAGGGAACTCCTACGAGCAGTACTTC